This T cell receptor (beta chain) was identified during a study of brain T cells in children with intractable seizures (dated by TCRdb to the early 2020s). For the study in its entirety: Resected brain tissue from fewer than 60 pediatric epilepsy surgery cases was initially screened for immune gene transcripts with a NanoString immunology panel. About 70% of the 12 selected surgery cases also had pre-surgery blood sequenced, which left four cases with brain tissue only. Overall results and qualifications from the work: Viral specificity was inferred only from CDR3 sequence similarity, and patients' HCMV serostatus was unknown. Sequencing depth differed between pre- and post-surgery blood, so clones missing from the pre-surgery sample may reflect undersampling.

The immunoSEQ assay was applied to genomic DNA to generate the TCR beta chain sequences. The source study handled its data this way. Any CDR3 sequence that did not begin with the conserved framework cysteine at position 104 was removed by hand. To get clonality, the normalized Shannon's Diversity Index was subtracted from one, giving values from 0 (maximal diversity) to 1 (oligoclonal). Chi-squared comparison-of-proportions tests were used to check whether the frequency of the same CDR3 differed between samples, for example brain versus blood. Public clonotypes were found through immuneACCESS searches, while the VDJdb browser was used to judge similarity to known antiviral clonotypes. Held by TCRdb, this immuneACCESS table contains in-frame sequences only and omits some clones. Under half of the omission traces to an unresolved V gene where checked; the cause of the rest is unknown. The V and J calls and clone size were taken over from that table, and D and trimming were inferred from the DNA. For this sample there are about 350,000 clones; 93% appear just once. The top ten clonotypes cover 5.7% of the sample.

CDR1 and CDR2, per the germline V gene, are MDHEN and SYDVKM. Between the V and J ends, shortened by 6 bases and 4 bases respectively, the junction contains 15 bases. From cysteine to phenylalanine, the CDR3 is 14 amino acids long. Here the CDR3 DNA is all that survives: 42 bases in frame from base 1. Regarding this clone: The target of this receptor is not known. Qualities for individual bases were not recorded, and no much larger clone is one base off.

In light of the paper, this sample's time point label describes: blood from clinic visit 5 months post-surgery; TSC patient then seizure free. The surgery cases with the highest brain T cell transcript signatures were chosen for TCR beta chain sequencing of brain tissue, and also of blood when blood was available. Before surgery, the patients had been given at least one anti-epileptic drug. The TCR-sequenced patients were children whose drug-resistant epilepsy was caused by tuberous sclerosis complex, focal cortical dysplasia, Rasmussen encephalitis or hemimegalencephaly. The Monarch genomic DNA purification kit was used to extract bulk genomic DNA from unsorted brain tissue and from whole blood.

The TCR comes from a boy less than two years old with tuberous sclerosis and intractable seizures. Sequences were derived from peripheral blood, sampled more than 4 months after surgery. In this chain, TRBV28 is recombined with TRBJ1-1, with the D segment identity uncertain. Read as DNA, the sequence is TGTGCCAGCAGAAACTTCATGATGAGCACTGAAGCTTTCTTT. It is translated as CASRNFMMSTEAFF.